The 12 T cell receptor beta chains given below trace back to one sample, sequenced in a study of T cell responses to AZD1222 COVID-19 vaccine. Sequenced by immunoSEQ multiplex PCR; TCRdb stores in-frame clones only, minus some. Among about 120,000 clones listed, around 92% were seen once. Material: peripheral blood, obtained on day 0 of AZD1222 vaccination. The receptor source for this set is an adult in good health.

This clone was recorded once. The chain is built from TRBV5-1 and TRBJ2-7; TRBD1 matches 8 bases. Germline CDR1 reads SGHRS; CDR2 reads YFSETQ. The CDR3 covers 15 residues. Trimming at V came to 0 bases and at J to 2 bases, leaving 4 bases not matched to a gene. CDR3 sequence reads: CASSLGQGATYEQYF. The CDR3 nucleotides read TGCGCCAGCAGCTTGGGGCAGGGGGCAACCTACGAGCAGTACTTC.

V is TRBV6-5 and J is TRBJ2-1; D not resolved. V shed 6 bases and J shed 7 bases, with 7 bases lying between them. In germline, CDR1 is MNHEY, CDR2 SVGAGI. This CDR3 has 11 amino acids. The CDR3 loop is CASRMKNEQFF. The CDR3 DNA follows: TGTGCCAGCAGAATGAAGAATGAGCAGTTCTTC.

V gene TRBV9 combines with J gene TRBJ1-4; TRBD1 matches at 7 bases. This CDR3 contains 15 residues. Germline V gene data show CDR1 as SGDLS and CDR2 as YYNGEE. Germline trimming cut 4 bases from V and 6 bases from J; bases unmatched to any gene: 9. The CDR3 DNA is TGTGCCAGCAGCAGATGGGACAGCGATTATGAAAAACTGTTTTTT. It encodes CASSRWDSDYEKLFF.

The CDR3 loop reads CASSVDFGGYGYTF. The CDR3 region has the DNA TGTGCCAGCAGCGTAGACTTTGGGGGCTATGGCTACACCTTC. The rearrangement joins TRBV9 to TRBJ1-2; D is perhaps TRBD1 (5 bases). V dropped 0 bases and J dropped 4 bases, with 10 bases sitting between them. The CDR3 runs to 14 residues. The germline CDR1 and CDR2 sequences are SGDLS and YYNGEE.

This rearrangement joins TRBV6-2 or TRBV6-3 to TRBJ1-5; unclear D gene. V shed 5 bases and J shed 6 bases, with 14 bases lying between them. The germline CDR1 and CDR2 sequences are MNHEY and SVGEGT. The CDR3 consists of 14 residues. For the CDR3, the DNA is TGTGCCAGCAGTCCCACCTGGCCCGCTCAGCCCCAGCATTTT. It translates to CASSPTWPAQPQHF.

The V call is TRBV7-2, the J call TRBJ2-3, with 13 bases lining up with TRBD2. Germline assignment: CDR1 SGHTA and CDR2 FQGNSA. With V trimmed by 5 bases and J by 2 bases, 10 bases remained unmatched. The CDR3 totals 18 residues. The CDR3 loop is CASSPGTSGVSITDTQYF. CDR3 nucleotides: TGTGCCAGCAGCCCAGGGACTAGCGGGGTATCGATCACAGATACGCAGTATTTT.

This rearrangement joins TRBV6-2 or TRBV6-3 to TRBJ2-7; 12 bases line up with TRBD2. The germline V gene has CDR1 MNHEY and CDR2 SVGEGT. J was trimmed by 1 base and V by 2 bases; bases with no gene match: 0. The CDR3 has 15 residues. The CDR3 loop reads CASSYGLAGSYEQYF. CDR3 nucleotide sequence: TGTGCCAGCAGTTACGGACTAGCGGGGTCCTACGAGCAGTACTTC.

The rearrangement uses TRBV7-2 and TRBJ1-1, with TRBD1 as a possible D gene (5 bases). Per germline, CDR1 SGHTA and CDR2 FQGNSA. The ends were cut back, 2 bases at V and 0 bases at J, with 7 bases in the middle. CDR3 size: 14 residues. As DNA, the CDR3 is TGTGCCAGCAGCTTACGACAGTTGAACACTGAAGCTTTCTTT. As protein: CASSLRQLNTEAFF.

The V and J genes are TRBV5-1 and TRBJ2-5; a possible D gene is TRBD2 (6 bases). Germline V gene data show CDR1 as SGHRS and CDR2 as YFSETQ. V was shortened by 3 bases and J by 4 bases, with 19 bases between the two germline ends. This CDR3 is 16 amino acids long. In DNA form, the CDR3 reads TGCGCCAGCAGCTCGGCGAGGGCGGGGACCCCAGAGACCCAGTACTTC. This gives the protein CASSSARAGTPETQYF. Based on the CDR3 plus reference TRBV5-1 and TRBJ2-5, the full variable domain is KAGVTQTPRYLIKTRGQQVTLSCSPISGHRSVSWYQQTPGQGLQFLFEYFSETQRNKGNFPGRFSGRQFSNSRSEMNVSTLELGDSALYLCASSSARAGTPETQYFGPGTRLLVL.

V usage is TRBV6-5 and J usage is TRBJ2-7; possible D gene TRBD2, 6 bases. Between the trimmed V and J ends, which lost 5 bases and 0 bases, there was a span of 14 bases. The CDR3 has 15 residues. Germline V gene sequence: CDR1 MNHEY, CDR2 SVGAGI. This chain's CDR3 is CASSMGGTPSYEQYF. DNA for the CDR3: TGTGCCAGCAGTATGGGGGGTACCCCCTCCTACGAGCAGTACTTC.

This rearrangement joins TRBV29-1 to TRBJ2-7; TRBD2 agrees at 7 bases. The CDR3 covers 13 residues. V was pared by 4 bases and J by 3 bases, with 6 bases of the junction left unmatched. From germline, CDR1 is SQVTM and CDR2 ANQGSEA. CDR3: CSVVAGDYYEQYF. As DNA, the CDR3 is TGCAGCGTTGTCGCGGGGGACTACTACGAGCAGTACTTC.

V is TRBV2 and J is TRBJ2-1; 13 positions agree with TRBD2. Germline CDR1 and CDR2: SNHLY and FYNNEI. With 7 bases clipped from V and 6 bases from J, the junction kept 6 bases outside the gene matches. The CDR3 loop spans 15 amino acids. The DNA for the CDR3 is TGTGCCAGCACCTGGACTAGCGGGGGATTCAATGAGCAGTTCTTC. It specifies CASTWTSGGFNEQFF.